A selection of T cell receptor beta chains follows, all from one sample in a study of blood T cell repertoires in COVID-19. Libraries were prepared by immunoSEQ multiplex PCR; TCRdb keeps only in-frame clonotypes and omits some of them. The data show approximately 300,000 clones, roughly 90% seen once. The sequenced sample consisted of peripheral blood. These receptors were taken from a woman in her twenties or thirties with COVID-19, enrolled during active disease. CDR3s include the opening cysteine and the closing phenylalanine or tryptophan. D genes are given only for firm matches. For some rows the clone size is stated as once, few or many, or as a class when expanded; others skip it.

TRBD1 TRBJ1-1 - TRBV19 TGTGCCAGTACGACAGGGCCTAACACTGAAGCTTTCTTT CASTTGPNTEAFF
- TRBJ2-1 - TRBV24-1 TGTGCCACCAGTGATTTGGAGAGAAATGAGCAGTTCTTC CATSDLERNEQFF
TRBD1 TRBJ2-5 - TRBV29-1 TGCAGCGTTAGTAGGACAGGCGCCCTCCAAGAGACCCAGTACTTC CSVSRTGALQETQYF
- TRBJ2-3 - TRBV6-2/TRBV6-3 TGTGCCAGCAGTTATGATTCGGGACTTGGGACAGATACGCAGTATTTT CASSYDSGLGTDTQYF
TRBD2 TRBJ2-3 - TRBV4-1 TGCGCCAGCAGCCAAGCTAGCGGGGGAAACACAGATACGCAGTATTTT CASSQASGGNTDTQYF
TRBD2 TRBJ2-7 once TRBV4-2 TGTGCCAGTTCTATTGGGGACTACTCTACCGAGCAGTACTTC CASSIGDYSTEQYF
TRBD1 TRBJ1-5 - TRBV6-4 TGTGCCAGCAGTGACTCTTGGGAGGGACAGGGGAGTCAGCCCCAGCATTTT CASSDSWEGQGSQPQHF
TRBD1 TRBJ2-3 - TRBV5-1 TGCGCCAGCAGCTTACAGGGGACAGATACGCAGTATTTT CASSLQGTDTQYF
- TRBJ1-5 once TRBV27 TGTGCCAGCAGTCCCGATCCCAGCGGGCAGCCCCAGCATTTT CASSPDPSGQPQHF
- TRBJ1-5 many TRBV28 TGTGCCAGCAGTCCCAGCCGGGGGATTAATCAGCCCCAGCATTTT CASSPSRGINQPQHF
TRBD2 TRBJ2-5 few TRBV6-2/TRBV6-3 TGTGCCAGCAGTTACACCGGGGGGGTGCGGCAGACCCAGTACTTC CASSYTGGVRQTQYF
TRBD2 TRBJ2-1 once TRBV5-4 TGTGCCAGCAGCTCGGCTAGCGGGAGGGCGAAGCAGTTCTTC CASSSASGRAKQFF
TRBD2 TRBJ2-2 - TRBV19 TGTGCCAGTAGCCCCCCGCGCGGGAGATCAACCGGGGAGCTGTTTTTT CASSPPRGRSTGELFF
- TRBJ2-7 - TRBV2 TGTGCCAGCAGTTCATACGAGCAGTACTTC CASSSYEQYF
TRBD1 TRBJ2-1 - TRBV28 TGTGCCAGCAGTTTATTCCTCCGGACAGGGGTTTCATACAATGAGCAGTTCTTC CASSLFLRTGVSYNEQFF
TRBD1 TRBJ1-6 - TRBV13 TGTGCCAGCAGCTTAGGACAGGGGGAGGCCTATAATTCACCCCTCCACTTT CASSLGQGEAYNSPLHF
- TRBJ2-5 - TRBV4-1 TGCGCCAGCAGCCCGACCTCCAGGGATATGGAGACCCAGTACTTC CASSPTSRDMETQYF
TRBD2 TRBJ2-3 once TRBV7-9 TGTGCCAGCAGGAACCTCCTCGGACTAGCGGGAGAAGATACGCAGTATTTT CASRNLLGLAGEDTQYF
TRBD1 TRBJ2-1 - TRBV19 TGTGCCAGTAGTATAACGGGACAGCACTACAATGAGCAGTTCTTC CASSITGQHYNEQFF
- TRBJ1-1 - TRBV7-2 TGTGCCAGCAGCTTAGTGCTCGGTACGAGCACTGAAGCTTTCTTT CASSLVLGTSTEAFF
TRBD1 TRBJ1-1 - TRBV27 TGTGCCAGCAGATGGACAGGGGTGGGCACTGAAGCTTTCTTT CASRWTGVGTEAFF
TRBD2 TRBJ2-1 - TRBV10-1 TGCGCCAGCAGTGAGTCGGTGGGACTAGCGGGAGGGGAGGAGCAGTTCTTC CASSESVGLAGGEEQFF
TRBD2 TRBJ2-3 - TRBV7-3 TGTGCCAGCAGCTTAAGTGGCGGGAGTACAGATACGCAGTATTTT CASSLSGGSTDTQYF
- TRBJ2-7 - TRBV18 TGTGCCAGCTCAGTGACAGGAGCAACCTACGAGCAGTACTTC CASSVTGATYEQYF
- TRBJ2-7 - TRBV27 TGTGCCAGCAGTTTTATCGGGAGCTCCGAGCAGTACTTC CASSFIGSSEQYF
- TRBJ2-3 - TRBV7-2 TGTGCCAGCAGCCCATTAGATACGCAGTATTTT CASSPLDTQYF
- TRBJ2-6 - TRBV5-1 TGCGCCAGCAAGGTAGCCGGGGCCAACGTCCTGACTTTC CASKVAGANVLTF
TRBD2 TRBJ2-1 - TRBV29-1 TGCAGCGTTCTTGGGACTAGCGGAACTTACAATGAGCAGTTCTTC CSVLGTSGTYNEQFF
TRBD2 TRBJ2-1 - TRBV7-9 TGTGCCAGCAGCCCCCCTAGCGGGAGTCAGAATGAGCAGTTCTTC CASSPPSGSQNEQFF
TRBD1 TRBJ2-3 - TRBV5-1 TGCGCCAGCAGCTTTGCACAGGAAGGGGGCACGCAGTATTTT CASSFAQEGGTQYF
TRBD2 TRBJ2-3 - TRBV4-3 TGCGCCAGCAGCCATTCCGGACTAGCGGGAGAGGATACGCAGTATTTT CASSHSGLAGEDTQYF
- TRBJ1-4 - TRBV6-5 TGTGCCAGCATCGCTCAGGGAGGGGATGAAAAACTGTTTTTT CASIAQGGDEKLFF
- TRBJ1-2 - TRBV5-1 TGCGCCAGCAGCTCCCGGGATTTCAGGGGCTACACCTTC CASSSRDFRGYTF
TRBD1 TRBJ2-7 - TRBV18 TGTGCCAGCTCACCAACAGGGGGCCAAGGGGCCTACGAGCAGTACTTC CASSPTGGQGAYEQYF
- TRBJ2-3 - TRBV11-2 TGTGCCAGCAGCTTAAGATTAACAGGGCTCACAGATACGCAGTATTTT CASSLRLTGLTDTQYF
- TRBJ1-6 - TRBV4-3 TGCGCCAGCAGCCGGAGACTCGATAATTCACCCCTCCACTTT CASSRRLDNSPLHF
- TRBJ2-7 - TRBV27 TGTGCCAGCAGACCCCGAGGCACCTACGAGCAGTACTTC CASRPRGTYEQYF
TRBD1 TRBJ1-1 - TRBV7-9 TGTGCCAGCAGCGAGTCAGGGGGCGCGGCTAAGAATGAAGCTTTCTTT CASSESGGAAKNEAFF
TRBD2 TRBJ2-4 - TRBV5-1 TGCGCCAGCAGCTTGCCTAGCGGGGCTACAAACATTCAGTACTTC CASSLPSGATNIQYF
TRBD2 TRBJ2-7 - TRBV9 TGTGCCAGCAGCCAGGATAGCGGGAGAGGGCCCTACGAGCAGTACTTC CASSQDSGRGPYEQYF
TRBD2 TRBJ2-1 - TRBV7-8 TGTGCCAGCAGCTTCCGCGGGGGGGAGCAGTTCTTC CASSFRGGEQFF
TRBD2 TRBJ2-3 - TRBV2 TGTGCCAGCAGTGAAGGCGGGACTAGCGGACCGACGGATACGCAGTATTTT CASSEGGTSGPTDTQYF
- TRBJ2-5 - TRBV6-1 TGTGCCAGCAGTGATCTAGCTGGGCAGACCCAGTACTTC CASSDLAGQTQYF
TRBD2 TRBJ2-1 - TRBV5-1 TGCGCCAGCAGCCTAGGGACTAGCGGGATGGTGGACAATGAGCAGTTCTTC CASSLGTSGMVDNEQFF
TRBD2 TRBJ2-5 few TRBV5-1 TGCGCCAGCAGCTTGGCCCGGGAAGATCGAGCGGGAGCCGAGGGGGAGACCCAGTACTTC CASSLAREDRAGAEGETQYF
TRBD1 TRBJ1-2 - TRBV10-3 TGTGCCATCAGTGAGACAGGGGGCTATGGCTACACCTTC CAISETGGYGYTF
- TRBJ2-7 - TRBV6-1 TGTGCCAGCAGTGAATCCCCGGTTAGCTCCTACGAGCAGTACTTC CASSESPVSSYEQYF
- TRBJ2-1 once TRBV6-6 TGTGCCAGCAGTTACGTGGGAGGCAATGAGCAGTTCTTC CASSYVGGNEQFF
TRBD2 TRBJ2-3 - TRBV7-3 TGTGCCAGCAGCTCGGCGGGGGGTAGCACAGATACGCAGTATTTT CASSSAGGSTDTQYF
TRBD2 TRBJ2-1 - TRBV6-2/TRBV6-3 TGTGCCAGCAGTTACAATCTAGCGGGCGGAGAGCAGTTCTTC CASSYNLAGGEQFF
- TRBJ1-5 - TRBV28 TGTGCCAGCAGTACCGGGGGGGGGAATCAGCCCCAGCATTTT CASSTGGGNQPQHF
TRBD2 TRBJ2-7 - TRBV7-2 TGTGCCAGCAGCGTCGGGAGGCTAGACGAGCAGTACTTC CASSVGRLDEQYF
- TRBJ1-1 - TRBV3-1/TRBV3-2 TGTGCCAGCAGCCGCGGCTCTGAAGCTTTCTTT CASSRGSEAFF
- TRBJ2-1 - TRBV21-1 TGTGCCAGCAGCAAAATGGGCATAGCGGGAGGTTTAAATGAGCAGTTCTTC CASSKMGIAGGLNEQFF
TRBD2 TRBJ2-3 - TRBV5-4 TGTGCCAGCAGCCGCGGGACTAGCGGGAGGGGTAGCACAGATACGCAGTATTTT CASSRGTSGRGSTDTQYF
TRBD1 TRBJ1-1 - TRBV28 TGTGCCAGCCTCGGGACAGGGAAGAACACTGAAGCTTTCTTT CASLGTGKNTEAFF
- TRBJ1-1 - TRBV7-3 TGTGCCAGCAGCTTGGAGGCGAACACTGAAGCTTTCTTT CASSLEANTEAFF
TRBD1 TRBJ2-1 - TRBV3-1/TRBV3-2 TGTGCCAGCATGGCAGGGGGCCATGAGCAGTTCTTC CASMAGGHEQFF
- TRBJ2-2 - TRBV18 TGTGCCAGCTCACCAGGGCAGGCGAACACCGGGGAGCTGTTTTTT CASSPGQANTGELFF
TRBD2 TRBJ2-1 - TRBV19 TGTGCCAGTAGATCTAGCGGGGCGGGGGCCCTTAGCTCCTACAATGAGCAGTTCTTC CASRSSGAGALSSYNEQFF